The 5 T cell receptor beta chains given below trace back to one sample, sequenced in a study of blood T cell repertoires in COVID-19. Produced via immunoSEQ multiplex PCR; TCRdb's table is partial and in-frame only. Of approximately 230,000 clones in the sample, about 86% were seen once. The material sequenced was peripheral blood. All receptors derive from a man at least 80 years old with acute or convalescent COVID-19.

The chain combines TRBV24-1 with TRBJ1-2; possibly TRBD1 for D (5 bases). V gave up 2 bases and J gave up 4 bases, with 7 bases separating them. Looked up from germline, CDR1 is KGHDR and CDR2 is SFDVKD. This CDR3 has 13 amino acids. For the CDR3, the DNA is TGTGCCACCAGTGATTCTGGGGCCTATGGCTACACCTTC. It codes for CATSDSGAYGYTF.

Here the CDR3 DNA reads TGTGCCAGCAGCGGCCAACAGGGGGCGACGCAGTACTTC. It is translated as CASSGQQGATQYF. The chain recombines TRBV9 with TRBJ2-7; 9 nucleotides agree with TRBD1. CDR3 size: 13 residues. Germline assignment: CDR1 SGDLS and CDR2 YYNGEE. J was trimmed by 9 bases and V by 3 bases; bases with no gene match: 7.

The chain carries TRBV18 and TRBJ2-7; no clear D. Trimming shortened V by 3 bases and J by 1 base, and 13 bases separated the two germline ends. CDR3 length equals 15 residues. CDR1 is KGHSH and CDR2 is LQKENI in the germline V gene. The CDR3 sequence: CASSPTEADSYEQYF. The CDR3, as DNA: TGTGCCAGCTCACCCACAGAAGCCGATTCCTACGAGCAGTACTTC.

The V gene is TRBV6-6, the J gene TRBJ1-1; 12 bases are shared with TRBD1. The J segment lost 2 bases and the V segment lost 5 bases, leaving 6 bases of the junction unmatched. The V gene's germline CDR1 is MNHNY and CDR2 SVGAGI (reference sequence). The CDR3 covers 16 residues. The chain's CDR3 is CASSQGQGATNTEAFF. CDR3 DNA sequence: TGTGCCAGCAGTCAGGGACAGGGGGCTACAAACACTGAAGCTTTCTTT.

The chain recombines TRBV5-1 with TRBJ2-7; a weak D match, TRBD1 (5 bases). Germline CDR1 reads SGHRS; CDR2 reads YFSETQ. Trimming removed 6 bases from V and 2 bases from J, with 9 bases in between. The CDR3 sequence is 12 residues long. Here the CDR3 DNA reads TGCGCCAGCACGACAGCTACCTACGAGCAGTACTTC. This encodes CASTTATYEQYF.